This T cell receptor (beta chain) appears in the sequencing data of a study of shared clonotypes between healthy human individuals. Broader study findings: Across a handful of donors, naive CD4 shared 5% to 6%, naive CD8 around 4%, memory CD4 2% to 2.5%, memory CD8 0.4% to 0.5%.

Only in-frame clones appear in the TCRdb table, and some are missing; sequencing was by immunoSEQ multiplex PCR. The top ten hold roughly 1.2% of the sample, which has 1.5 million to 2.5 million clones, about 95% seen once. Naive CD8 cells lacked CD45RO and underwent positive selection for CCR7, leaving out terminally differentiated effector memory CD45RA+ cells. As for this clone: Its antigen is unknown.

There are 13 residues in the CDR3. Trimming took off 4 bases at V and 6 bases at J, with 14 bases between the two ends. Germline CDR1 SGHRS, CDR2 YFSETQ. This chain links TRBV5-1 with TRBJ2-7; possible D gene TRBD1, 6 bases. This clonotype originated in a man aged 18 to 29 in good health. Sequencing was done on a sample of naive CD8+ T cells sorted from blood. CDR3 nucleotides: TGCGCCAGCAGCGTGGCAGGGGCCTCCGAGCAGTACTTC. This sequence encodes CASSVAGASEQYF.